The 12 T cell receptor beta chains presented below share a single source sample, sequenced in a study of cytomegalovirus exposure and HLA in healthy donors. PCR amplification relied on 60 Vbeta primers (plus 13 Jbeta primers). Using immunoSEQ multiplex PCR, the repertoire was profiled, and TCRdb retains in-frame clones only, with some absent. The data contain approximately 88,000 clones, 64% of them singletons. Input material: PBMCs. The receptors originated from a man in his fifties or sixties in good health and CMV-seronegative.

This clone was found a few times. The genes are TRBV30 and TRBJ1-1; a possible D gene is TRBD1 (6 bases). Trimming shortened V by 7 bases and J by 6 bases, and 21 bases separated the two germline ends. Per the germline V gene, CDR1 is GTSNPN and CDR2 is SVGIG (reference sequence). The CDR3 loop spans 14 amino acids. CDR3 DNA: TGTGCCTCGGAAGAAACAGGGAGTGAGGCTGAAGCTTTCTTT. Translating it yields CASEETGSEAEAFF.

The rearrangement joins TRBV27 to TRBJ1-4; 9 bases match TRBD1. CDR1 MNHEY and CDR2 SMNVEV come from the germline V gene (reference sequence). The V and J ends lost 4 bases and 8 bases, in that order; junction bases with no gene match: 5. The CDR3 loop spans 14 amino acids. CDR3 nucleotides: TGTGCCAGCAGTTCACAGGGGGCTTACGAAAAACTGTTTTTT. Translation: CASSSQGAYEKLFF.

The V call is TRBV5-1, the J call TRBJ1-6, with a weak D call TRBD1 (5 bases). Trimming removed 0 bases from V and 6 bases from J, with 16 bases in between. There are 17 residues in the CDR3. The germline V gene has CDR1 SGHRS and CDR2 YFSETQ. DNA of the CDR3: TGCGCCAGCAGCTTGGTCCCACAGGATAAGGGTAATTCACCCCTCCACTTT. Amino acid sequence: CASSLVPQDKGNSPLHF.

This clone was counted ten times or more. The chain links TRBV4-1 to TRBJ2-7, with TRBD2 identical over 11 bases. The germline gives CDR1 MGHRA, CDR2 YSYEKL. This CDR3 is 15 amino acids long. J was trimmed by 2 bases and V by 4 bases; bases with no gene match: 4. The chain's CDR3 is CASSLGLADTYEQYF. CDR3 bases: TGCGCCAGCAGCCTGGGACTAGCGGACACCTACGAGCAGTACTTC.

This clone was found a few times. CDR3 coding DNA: TGTGCCTGGAGCGGGACTAGCCCCAAGGGGAACAATGAGCAGTTCTTC. This encodes CAWSGTSPKGNNEQFF. V is TRBV30 and J is TRBJ2-1, with TRBD2 matching 9 bases. This CDR3 contains 16 residues. In germline, CDR1 is GTSNPN, CDR2 SVGIG (reference sequence). Trimming removed 3 bases from V and 5 bases from J; junction bases left unmatched: 11.

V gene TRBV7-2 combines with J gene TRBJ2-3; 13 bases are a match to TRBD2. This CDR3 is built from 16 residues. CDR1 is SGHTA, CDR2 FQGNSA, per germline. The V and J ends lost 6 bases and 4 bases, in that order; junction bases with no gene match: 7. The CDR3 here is CASRRTSGRGSDTQYF. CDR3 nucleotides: TGTGCCAGCAGGAGGACTAGCGGGAGAGGGTCAGATACGCAGTATTTT.

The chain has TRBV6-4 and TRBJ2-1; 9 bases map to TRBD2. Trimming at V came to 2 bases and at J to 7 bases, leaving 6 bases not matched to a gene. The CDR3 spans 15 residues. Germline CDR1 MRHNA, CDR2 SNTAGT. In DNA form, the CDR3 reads TGTGCCAGCAGTGACGGCGGGGGGGGCCTGAATGAGCAGTTCTTC. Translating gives CASSDGGGGLNEQFF.

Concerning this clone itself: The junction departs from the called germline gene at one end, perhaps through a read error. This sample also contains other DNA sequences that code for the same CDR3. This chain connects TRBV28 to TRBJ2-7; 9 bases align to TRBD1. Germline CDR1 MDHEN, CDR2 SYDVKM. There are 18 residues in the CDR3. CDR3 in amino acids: CASRIGVSPGTGNYEQYF. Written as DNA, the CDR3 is TGCGCCAGCAGAATAGGGGTCTCTCCCGGGACAGGGAACTACGAGCAGTACTTC.

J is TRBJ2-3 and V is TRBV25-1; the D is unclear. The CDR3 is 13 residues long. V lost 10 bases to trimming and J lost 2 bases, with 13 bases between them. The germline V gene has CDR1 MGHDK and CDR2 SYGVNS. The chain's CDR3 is CATQEWSTDTQYF. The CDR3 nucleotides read TGTGCCACCCAAGAGTGGTCCACAGATACGCAGTATTTT.

CDR3 in amino acids: CASSPGGQDYGYTF. The CDR3 DNA reads TGTGCCAGCTCACCAGGGGGACAGGACTATGGCTACACCTTC. This rearrangement joins TRBV18 to TRBJ1-2; 8 nucleotides match TRBD1. Per germline, CDR1 KGHSH and CDR2 LQKENI. V shed 2 bases, J shed 3 bases, and the junction held 2 bases outside the gene matches. CDR3 length equals 14 residues.

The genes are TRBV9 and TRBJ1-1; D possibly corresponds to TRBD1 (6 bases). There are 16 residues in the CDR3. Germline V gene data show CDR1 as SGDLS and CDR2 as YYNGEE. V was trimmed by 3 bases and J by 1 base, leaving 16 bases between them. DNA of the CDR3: TGTGCCAGCAGCGCCGGGGGGCGACCCCGGAACACTGAAGCTTTCTTT. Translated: CASSAGGRPRNTEAFF.

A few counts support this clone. CDR3 amino acids: CASSVLSYEQYF. The CDR3 DNA sequence: TGTGCCAGCAGCGTGCTCAGCTACGAGCAGTACTTC. The rearrangement joins TRBV28 to TRBJ2-7; D ambiguous. Looked up from germline, CDR1 is MDHEN and CDR2 is SYDVKM. The CDR3 is 12 residues long. V was cut by 6 bases and J by 3 bases, with 9 bases left in between.